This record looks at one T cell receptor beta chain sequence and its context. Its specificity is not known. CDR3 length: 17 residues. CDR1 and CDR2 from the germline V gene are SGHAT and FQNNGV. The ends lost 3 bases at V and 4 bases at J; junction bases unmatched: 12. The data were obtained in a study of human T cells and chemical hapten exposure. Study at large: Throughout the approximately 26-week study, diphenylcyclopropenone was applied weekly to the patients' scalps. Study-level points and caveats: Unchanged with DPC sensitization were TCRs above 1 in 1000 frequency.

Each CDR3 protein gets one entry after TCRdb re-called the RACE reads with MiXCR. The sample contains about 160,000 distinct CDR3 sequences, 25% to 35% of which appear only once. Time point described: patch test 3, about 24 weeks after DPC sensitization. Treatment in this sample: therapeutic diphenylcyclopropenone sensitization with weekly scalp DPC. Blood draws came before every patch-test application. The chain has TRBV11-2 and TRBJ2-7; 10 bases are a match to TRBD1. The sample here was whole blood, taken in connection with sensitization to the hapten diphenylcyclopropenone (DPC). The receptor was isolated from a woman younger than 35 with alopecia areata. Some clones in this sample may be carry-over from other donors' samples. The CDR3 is CASSFGQGQGTGYEQYF. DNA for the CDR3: TGTGCCAGCAGCTTTGGACAGGGACAGGGGACGGGGTACGAGCAGTACTTC.